This T cell receptor (beta chain) came from a study of T cell responses to AZD1222 COVID-19 vaccine. The method was immunoSEQ multiplex PCR; TCRdb's version includes in-frame clones alone and lacks a portion of them. The sample records some 170,000 clones, approximately 94% being singletons. CDR3 length equals 16 residues. Germline assignment: CDR1 SGHAT and CDR2 FQNNGV. The V gene end was trimmed by 1 base and the J gene end by 4 bases; junction bases not matched to a gene: 3. Study results and caveats: White British donors predominated, females outnumbered males, and clonal diversity was possibly underestimated. Elevations in Spike-specific TCR breadth and depth followed administration of two AZD1222 doses.

This clone has only one observation. Its antigen is as yet unknown. The starting material was peripheral blood, obtained 28 days after the second AZD1222 dose. The chain is built from TRBV11-2 and TRBJ2-1, with 11 bases aligning to TRBD2. The receptor comes from an adult who received the AZD1222 COVID-19 vaccine. DNA of the CDR3: TGTGCCAGCAGCTTAGCTCTAGCGGGAGGTTACAATGAGCAGTTCTTC. Its protein product is CASSLALAGGYNEQFF.